This TCR beta chain was recovered during a study of shared clonotypes between healthy human individuals. The study's findings and limits: The donor pool, a small one, limited the genetic and exposure-history diversity represented. Naive subsets, compared against memory subsets, generally had larger estimated richness values. It was the non-shared clonotypes that had lower generation probabilities than clonotypes shared by all four donors.

A split of CD4+ cells into CD45RA+ naive and CD45RA-negative memory subsets was performed. On this clone itself: The antigen remains unidentified.

The CDR3 is 13 amino acids. The germline gives CDR1 SQVTM, CDR2 ANQGSEA. With 4 bases removed from V and 6 bases from J, the gap between germline ends came to 16 bases. This table comes from immunoSEQ multiplex PCR, and its TCRdb copy is limited to in-frame clones, with some not included. The repertoire has around 1.6 million clones, 95% to 99% of them found once; the top ten carry around 0.47%. The chain links TRBV29-1 to TRBJ2-7; a possible D gene is TRBD1 (5 bases). The specimen sequenced was naive CD4+ T cells sorted from blood. The subset was: CD45RA+ positively selected. This sequence was found in a man aged 30-40 years in good health. The CDR3 region has the DNA TGCAGCGTTGTTTCGTCCCAAGGGGTCGAGCAGTACTTC. Translating gives CSVVSSQGVEQYF.